A selection of T cell receptor beta chains follows, all from one sample in a study of blood T cells in healthy people across ages. TCRdb ran MiXCR on the 5' RACE reads and lists one entry per CDR3 protein. The repertoire holds some 1,500,000 distinct CDR3 sequences, about 42% seen once, with under 5% in the top ten. The source material was blood. These receptor sequences come from a woman younger than 30 in good health. Each CDR3 is given with its conserved first and last residue. The order of the fields is clone size, J gene, V gene, D gene, CDR3 DNA, CDR3 protein. D genes are given only for firm matches. Clone size appears in some rows only: once, few, many, or a class for an expanded clone.

size: -; J: TRBJ1-1; V: TRBV29-1; D: -; DNA: TGCAGCGTGGCGGGACGGTCTAACACTGAAGCTTTCTTT; CDR3: CSVAGRSNTEAFF
size: -; J: TRBJ1-6; V: TRBV6-6; D: -; DNA: TGTGCCAGCAGACCCCCCGGGAACTATAATTCACCCCTCCACTTT; CDR3: CASRPPGNYNSPLHF
size: -; J: TRBJ2-5; V: TRBV10-3; D: -; DNA: TGTGCCATCAGAGACGACACCCAAGAGACCCAGTACTTC; CDR3: CAIRDDTQETQYF
size: -; J: TRBJ2-2; V: TRBV20-1; D: -; DNA: TGCAGTGCTAGACCCTCCAATGGTGCCACCGGGGAGCTGTTTTTT; CDR3: CSARPSNGATGELFF
size: -; J: TRBJ2-7; V: TRBV4-3; D: -; DNA: TGCGCCAGCAGCCAAGGGTTCACAGGGCGCGAGGGTGAGCAGTACTTC; CDR3: CASSQGFTGREGEQYF
size: -; J: TRBJ2-7; V: TRBV29-1; D: -; DNA: TGCAGCGTTGAGACTGACAGCTCATACTCCTACGAGCAGTACTTC; CDR3: CSVETDSSYSYEQYF
size: -; J: TRBJ1-5; V: TRBV28; D: -; DNA: TGTGCCAGCAGTTTACCAGGGTACCAGCCCCAGCATTTT; CDR3: CASSLPGYQPQHF
size: few; J: TRBJ2-7; V: TRBV6-2/TRBV6-3; D: TRBD2; DNA: TGTGCCAGCAGTCGGACTAGCTCCGAGCAGTACTTC; CDR3: CASSRTSSEQYF
size: -; J: TRBJ2-7; V: TRBV5-1; D: -; DNA: TGCGCCAGCAGCTTGGCCCGGGAAATCGACGAGCAGTACTTC; CDR3: CASSLAREIDEQYF
size: -; J: TRBJ1-6; V: TRBV20-1; D: -; DNA: TGCAGTGCGCTGCCGAAGGGCTGGAATTCACCCCCCCACTTT; CDR3: CSALPKGWNSPPHF
size: -; J: TRBJ2-2; V: TRBV7-9; D: -; DNA: TGTGCCAGCAGCTTACAGCGCACCGGGGAGCTGTTTTTT; CDR3: CASSLQRTGELFF
size: -; J: TRBJ1-5; V: TRBV28; D: -; DNA: TGTGCCAGCACTTTGGGAGGGTCGATTAGCGATCAGCCCCAGCATTTT; CDR3: CASTLGGSISDQPQHF
size: -; J: TRBJ1-3; V: TRBV11-2; D: TRBD1; DNA: TGTGCCAGCAGCGCACAGACAGGGTTGAGCTCTGGAAACACCATATATTTT; CDR3: CASSAQTGLSSGNTIYF
size: few; J: TRBJ2-3; V: TRBV7-2; D: -; DNA: TGTGCCAGCAGCTTAGGGGGAAAGGGCCTCACAGATACGCAGTATTTT; CDR3: CASSLGGKGLTDTQYF
size: -; J: TRBJ2-1; V: TRBV9; D: TRBD2; DNA: TGTGCCAGCAGTCGACTAGCGGGAGTTAGTGAGCAGTTCTTC; CDR3: CASSRLAGVSEQFF
size: -; J: TRBJ2-1; V: TRBV6-2/TRBV6-3; D: -; DNA: TGTGCCAGCAGTTATGGGGTCCATGAGCAGTTCTTC; CDR3: CASSYGVHEQFF
size: few; J: TRBJ2-7; V: TRBV6-2/TRBV6-3; D: -; DNA: TGTGCCAGCAGGCGACCGGAACCCTACGAGCAGTACTTC; CDR3: CASRRPEPYEQYF
size: few; J: TRBJ1-1; V: TRBV27; D: -; DNA: TGTGCCAGCAGACCAGACGAGAACACTGAAGCTTTCTTT; CDR3: CASRPDENTEAFF
size: -; J: TRBJ2-1; V: TRBV4-1; D: -; DNA: TGCGCCAGCAGCCAAGATGAAGGGACTTCCAATGAGCAGTTCTTC; CDR3: CASSQDEGTSNEQFF
size: -; J: TRBJ2-5; V: TRBV5-1; D: TRBD2; DNA: TGCGCCAGCAGCTGGCGGGAGCCACCTCAAGAGACCCAGTACTTC; CDR3: CASSWREPPQETQYF
size: -; J: TRBJ2-4; V: TRBV25-1; D: -; DNA: TGTGCCAGCTCCGGCGATGGGGGTGGAGATAACATTCAGTACTTC; CDR3: CASSGDGGGDNIQYF
size: once; J: TRBJ2-2; V: TRBV12-3/TRBV12-4; D: -; DNA: TGTGCCAGCAGTCCCACTACCCCGGGACTGGGGCACACCGGGGAGCTGTTTTTT; CDR3: CASSPTTPGLGHTGELFF
size: -; J: TRBJ2-3; V: TRBV15; D: -; DNA: TGTGCCACCAGCAGAGTTTCGGGCACAGATACGCAGTATTTT; CDR3: CATSRVSGTDTQYF
size: -; J: TRBJ2-7; V: TRBV20-1; D: -; DNA: TGCAGTGCTAGAGCTACCCAAACCTACGAGCAGTACTTC; CDR3: CSARATQTYEQYF
size: -; J: TRBJ1-5; V: TRBV6-1; D: -; DNA: TGTGCCAGCAGTGGTCCCGGGACTGGGGGACAGCCCCAGCATTTT; CDR3: CASSGPGTGGQPQHF